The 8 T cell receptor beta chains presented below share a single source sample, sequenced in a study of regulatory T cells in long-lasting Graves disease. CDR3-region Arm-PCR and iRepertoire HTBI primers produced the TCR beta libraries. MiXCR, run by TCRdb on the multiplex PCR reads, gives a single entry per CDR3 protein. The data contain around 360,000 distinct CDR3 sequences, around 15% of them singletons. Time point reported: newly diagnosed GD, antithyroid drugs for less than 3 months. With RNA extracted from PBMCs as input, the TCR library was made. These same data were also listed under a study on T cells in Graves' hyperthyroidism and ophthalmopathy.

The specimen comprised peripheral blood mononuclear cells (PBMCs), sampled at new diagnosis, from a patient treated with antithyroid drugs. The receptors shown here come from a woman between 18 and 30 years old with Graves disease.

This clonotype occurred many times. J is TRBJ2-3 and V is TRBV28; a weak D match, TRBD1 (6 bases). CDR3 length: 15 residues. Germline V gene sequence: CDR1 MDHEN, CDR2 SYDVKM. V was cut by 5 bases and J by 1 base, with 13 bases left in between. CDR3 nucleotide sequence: TGTGCCAGCAGTCAACTGACAGGTCGCACAGATACGCAGTATTTT. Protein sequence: CASSQLTGRTDTQYF.

The chain's CDR3 is CASSSQGTSGGLGYNEQFF. In nucleotides, the CDR3 is TGCGCCAGCAGCAGCCAAGGGACTAGCGGGGGGCTGGGATACAATGAGCAGTTCTTC. The rearrangement uses TRBV5-1 and TRBJ2-3, with 15 bases fitting TRBD2. With the DNA end fitting TRBJ2-1 better, the J assignment may be wrong. The CDR3 consists of 19 residues. Looked up from germline, CDR1 is SGHRS and CDR2 is YFSETQ.

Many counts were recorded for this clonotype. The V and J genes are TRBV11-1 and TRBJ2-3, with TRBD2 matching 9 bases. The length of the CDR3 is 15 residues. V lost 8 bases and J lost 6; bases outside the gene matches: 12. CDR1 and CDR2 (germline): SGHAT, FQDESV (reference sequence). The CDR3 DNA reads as TGTGCCAGCGCTAGCGGGGAGGGGGGTCTCGATACGCAGTATTTT. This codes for CASASGEGGLDTQYF.

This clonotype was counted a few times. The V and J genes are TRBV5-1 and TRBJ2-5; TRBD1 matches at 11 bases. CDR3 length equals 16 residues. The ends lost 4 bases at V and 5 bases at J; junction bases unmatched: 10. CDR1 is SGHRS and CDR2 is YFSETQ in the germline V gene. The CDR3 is CASSPGTGGPTETQYF. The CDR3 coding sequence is TGCGCCAGCAGCCCAGGGACAGGGGGACCAACGGAGACCCAGTACTTC.

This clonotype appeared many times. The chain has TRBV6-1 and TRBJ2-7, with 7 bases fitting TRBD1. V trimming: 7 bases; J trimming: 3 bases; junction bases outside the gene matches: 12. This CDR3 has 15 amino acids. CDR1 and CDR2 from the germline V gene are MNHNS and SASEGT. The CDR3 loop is CASNLRDRPLYEQYF. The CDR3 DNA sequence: TGTGCCAGCAACCTCCGGGACAGACCCCTCTACGAGCAGTACTTC.

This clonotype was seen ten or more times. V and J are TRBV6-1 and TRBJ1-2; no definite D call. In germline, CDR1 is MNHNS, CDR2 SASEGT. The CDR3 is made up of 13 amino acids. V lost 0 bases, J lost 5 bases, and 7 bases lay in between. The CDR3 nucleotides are TGTGCCAGCAGTGAAGCAGGGAATTATGGCTACACCTTC. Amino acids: CASSEAGNYGYTF.

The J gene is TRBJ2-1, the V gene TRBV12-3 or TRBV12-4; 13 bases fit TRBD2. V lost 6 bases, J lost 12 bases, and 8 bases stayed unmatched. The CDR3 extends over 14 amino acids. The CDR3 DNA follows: TGTGCCAGCAGCCAACTAGCGGGGGGGAGAGGGCAGTTCTTC. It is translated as CASSQLAGGRGQFF.

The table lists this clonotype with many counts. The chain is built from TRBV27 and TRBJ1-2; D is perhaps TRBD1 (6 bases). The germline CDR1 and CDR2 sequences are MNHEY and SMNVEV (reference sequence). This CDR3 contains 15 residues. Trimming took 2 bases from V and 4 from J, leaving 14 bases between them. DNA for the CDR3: TGTGCCAGCAGTTTAGGGTCAGGGGCAGGCTATGGCTACACCTTC. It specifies CASSLGSGAGYGYTF.